The clone carrying this TCR beta chain occurred once. Its target is unknown. The data were obtained in a study of cytomegalovirus exposure and HLA in healthy donors. Across the study: The roughly 110 validation repertoires matched the 500 to 750 first-cohort repertoires in platform, a later analysis reported. Overall study results and limits: The authors enumerated 180 or so TCR beta chains as linked to cytomegalovirus. The tendency of first-cohort TCR clusters to co-occur in the 120 or so validation repertoires emerged from a later analysis.

A roughly 130-subject validation cohort, separate from the approximately 720-subject first cohort, supplied the donors. The table came from immunoSEQ multiplex PCR; TCRdb's copy has only in-frame clones and leaves some out. Of a few hundred thousand clones in the sample, roughly 90% were seen once. CDR3 length equals 13 residues. Trimming pared 4 bases from V and 10 bases from J, leaving 15 bases between. Germline V gives CDR1 SGHDT, CDR2 YYEEEE. Material: PBMCs. The chain joins TRBV5-6 to TRBJ1-3; D is possibly TRBD1 (6 bases). This receptor was taken from a woman aged 18-35 years in good health and CMV-seronegative. CDR3 sequence: CASSPRTGRTIYF. CDR3 nucleotides: TGTGCCAGCAGCCCACGAACAGGGCGGACCATATATTTT. The complete variable domain, with remaining parts taken from reference TRBV5-6 and TRBJ1-3, reads DAGVTQSPTHLIKTRGQQVTLRCSPKSGHDTVSWYQQALGQGPQFIFQYYEEEERQRGNFPDRFSGHQFPNYSSELNVNALLLGDSALYLCASSPRTGRTIYFGEGSWLTVV.